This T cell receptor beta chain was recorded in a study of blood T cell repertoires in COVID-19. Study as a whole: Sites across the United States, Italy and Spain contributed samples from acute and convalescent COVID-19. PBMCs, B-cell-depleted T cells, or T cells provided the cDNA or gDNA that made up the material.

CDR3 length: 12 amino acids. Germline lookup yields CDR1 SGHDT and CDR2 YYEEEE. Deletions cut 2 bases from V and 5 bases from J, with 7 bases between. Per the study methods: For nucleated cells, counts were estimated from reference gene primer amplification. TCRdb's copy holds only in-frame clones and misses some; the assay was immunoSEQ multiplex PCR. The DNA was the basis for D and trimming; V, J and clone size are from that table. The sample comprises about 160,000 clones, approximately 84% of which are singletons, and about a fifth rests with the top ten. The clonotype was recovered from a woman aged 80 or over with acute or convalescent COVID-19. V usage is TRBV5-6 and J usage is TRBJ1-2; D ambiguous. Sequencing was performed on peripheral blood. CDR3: CASSFQSYGYTF. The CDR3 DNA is TGTGCCAGCAGCTTCCAGTCATATGGCTACACCTTC.